The clone carrying this T cell receptor beta chain was recorded at least ten times. Its specificity is not known. The DNA is omitted, as the CDR3 cannot be located on it reliably, and the CDR3 follows TCRdb's listing. In TCRdb, the reads were re-called with MiXCR into one record per CDR3 protein. There are just over 450,000 distinct CDR3 sequences in the sample; 40% to 50% occur only once, and approximately 40% lies in the top ten. The data are from a study of T cell repertoires in cytomegalovirus infection. For the study at large: Public TCR beta signatures indicated both CMV infection and matching HLA type.

Looked up from germline, CDR1 is SGHVS and CDR2 is FQNEAQ. The CDR3 numbers 16 amino acids, ends counted. Study conclusions and caveats: Cumulative public TCR beta family frequency identified carriers of CMV plus the relevant HLA. In two of eight donors, the top clonotype was HLA-C-restricted CMV-specific.

The chain couples TRBV7-8 to TRBJ1-6; the table's D gene call, TRBD1, was not cross checked with the DNA. Source: cultured PBMCs, taken from culture after CMV antigen stimulation. The source of this sequence is a human donor in good health (CMV status not recorded). Some clones in this sample may be carry-over from other donors' samples. The CDR3 sequence is CASSSPFRGRGSPLHF.